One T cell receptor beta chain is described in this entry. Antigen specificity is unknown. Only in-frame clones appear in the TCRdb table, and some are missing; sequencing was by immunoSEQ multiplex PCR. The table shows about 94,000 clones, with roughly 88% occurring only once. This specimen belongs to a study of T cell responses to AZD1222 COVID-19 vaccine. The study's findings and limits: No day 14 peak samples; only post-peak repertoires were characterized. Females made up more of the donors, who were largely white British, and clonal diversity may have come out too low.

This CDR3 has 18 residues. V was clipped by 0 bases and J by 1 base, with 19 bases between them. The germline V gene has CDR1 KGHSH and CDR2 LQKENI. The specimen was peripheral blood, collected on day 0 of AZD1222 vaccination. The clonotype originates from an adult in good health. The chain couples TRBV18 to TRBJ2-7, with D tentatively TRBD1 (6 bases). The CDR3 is CASSPPGGQQDGSYEQYF. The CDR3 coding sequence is TGTGCCAGCTCACCACCCGGTGGACAGCAAGATGGGTCCTACGAGCAGTACTTC.